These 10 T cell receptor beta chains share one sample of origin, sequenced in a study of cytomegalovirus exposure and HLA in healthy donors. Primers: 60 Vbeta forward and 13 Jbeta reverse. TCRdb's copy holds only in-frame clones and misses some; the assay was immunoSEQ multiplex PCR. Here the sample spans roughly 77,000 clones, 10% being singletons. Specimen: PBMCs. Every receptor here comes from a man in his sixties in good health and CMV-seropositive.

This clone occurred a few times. CDR3 nucleotide sequence: TGTGCCAGTAGTATATCAGGGGCCTACGAGCAGTACTTC. As protein: CASSISGAYEQYF. The chain carries TRBV19 and TRBJ2-7; a weak D match, TRBD1 (6 bases). CDR1 and CDR2 (germline): LNHDA, SQIVND (reference sequence). The CDR3 sequence is 13 residues long. The V end was cut by 2 bases, the J end by 2 bases, with 7 bases between.

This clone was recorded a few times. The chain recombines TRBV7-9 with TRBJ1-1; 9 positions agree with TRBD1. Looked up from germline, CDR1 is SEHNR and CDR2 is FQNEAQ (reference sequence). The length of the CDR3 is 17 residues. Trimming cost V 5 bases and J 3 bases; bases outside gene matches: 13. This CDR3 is CASSLRDRGIPDTEAFF. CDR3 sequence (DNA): TGTGCCAGCAGCCTACGAGACAGGGGGATTCCGGACACTGAAGCTTTCTTT.

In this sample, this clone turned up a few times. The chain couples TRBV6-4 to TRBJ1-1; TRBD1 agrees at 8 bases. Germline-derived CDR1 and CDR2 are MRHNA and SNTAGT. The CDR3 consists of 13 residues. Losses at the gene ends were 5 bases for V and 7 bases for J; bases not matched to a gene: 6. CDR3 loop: CASSQGTGFEAFF. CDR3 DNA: TGTGCCAGCAGTCAGGGGACAGGATTTGAAGCTTTCTTT.

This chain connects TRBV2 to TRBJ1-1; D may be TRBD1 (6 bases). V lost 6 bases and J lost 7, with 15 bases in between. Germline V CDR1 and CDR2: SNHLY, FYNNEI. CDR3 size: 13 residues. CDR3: CASRSQGRVEAFF. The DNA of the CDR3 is TGTGCCAGCAGATCACAGGGCCGGGTTGAAGCTTTCTTT.

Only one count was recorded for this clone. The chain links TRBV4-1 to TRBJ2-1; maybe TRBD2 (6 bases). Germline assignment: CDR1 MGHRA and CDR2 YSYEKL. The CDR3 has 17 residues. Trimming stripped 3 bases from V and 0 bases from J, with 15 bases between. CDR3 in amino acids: CASSHHGTSGSYNEQFF. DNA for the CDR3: TGCGCCAGCAGCCACCACGGGACTTCCGGCTCCTACAATGAGCAGTTCTTC.

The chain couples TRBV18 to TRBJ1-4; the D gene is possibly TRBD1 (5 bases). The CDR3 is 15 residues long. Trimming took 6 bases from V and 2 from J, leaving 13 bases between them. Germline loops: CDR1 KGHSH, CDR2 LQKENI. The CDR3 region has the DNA TGTGCCAGCTCGTATTCCGGGGGTACTAATGAAAAACTGTTTTTT. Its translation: CASSYSGGTNEKLFF.

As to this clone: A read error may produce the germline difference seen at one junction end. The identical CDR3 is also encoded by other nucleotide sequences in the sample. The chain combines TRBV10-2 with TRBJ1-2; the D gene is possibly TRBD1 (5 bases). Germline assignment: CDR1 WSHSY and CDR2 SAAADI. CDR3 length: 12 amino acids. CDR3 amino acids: CASSENLDSYTF. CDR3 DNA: TGCGCAAGCAGTGAGAACTTGGACAGCTACACCTTC.

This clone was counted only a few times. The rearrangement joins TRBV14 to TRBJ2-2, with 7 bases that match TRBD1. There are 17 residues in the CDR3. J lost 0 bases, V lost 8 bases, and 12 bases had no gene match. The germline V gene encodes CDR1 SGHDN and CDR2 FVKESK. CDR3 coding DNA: TGTGCCAGCCGACCCAACCCACAGGGGACGAACACCGGGGAGCTGTTTTTT. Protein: CASRPNPQGTNTGELFF.

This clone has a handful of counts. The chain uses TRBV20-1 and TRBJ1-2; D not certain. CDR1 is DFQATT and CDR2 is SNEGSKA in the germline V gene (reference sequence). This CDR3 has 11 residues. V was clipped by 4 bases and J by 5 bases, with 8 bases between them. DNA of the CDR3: TGCAGTGCTAAACAGTCATATGGCTACACCTTC. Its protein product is CSAKQSYGYTF.

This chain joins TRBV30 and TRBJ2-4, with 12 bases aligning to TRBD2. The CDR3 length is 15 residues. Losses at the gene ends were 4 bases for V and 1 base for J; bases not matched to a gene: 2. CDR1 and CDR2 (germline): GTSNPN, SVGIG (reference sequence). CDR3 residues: CAWTSGRAAKNIQYF. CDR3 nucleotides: TGTGCCTGGACTAGCGGGAGGGCTGCCAAAAACATTCAGTACTTC.